These 30 T cell receptor beta chains came from one sample sequenced in a study of blood T cell repertoires in COVID-19 (dated by TCRdb to the early 2020s). To prepare the library, the immunoSEQ multiplex PCR assay was applied. As stored in TCRdb, this immuneACCESS dataset retains in-frame rearrangements with V and J assigned. A fraction of the clones does not appear; measured against another copy, unresolved V genes explain less than half of the discrepancy, and the remainder lacks a known reason. The sample has some 80,000 clones on record, around 74% of them singletons. The biggest ten clones account for about 5.4% of the sample. Sequencing input: peripheral blood. The receptor source for this set is a woman aged 80 or over with active or convalescent COVID-19.

J is TRBJ2-3 and V is TRBV19; TRBD2 matches at 8 bases. The V and J ends lost 3 bases and 4 bases, in that order; junction bases with no gene match: 6. CDR3 length: 15 residues. In germline, CDR1 is LNHDA, CDR2 SQIVND (reference sequence). The CDR3 region is CASSIRGGLSDTQYF. The CDR3 nucleotides read TGTGCCAGTAGTATCCGGGGGGGGTTGTCAGATACGCAGTATTTT.

The chain couples TRBV7-2 to TRBJ2-7, with TRBD1 matching 8 bases. Losses at the gene ends were 1 base for V and 3 bases for J; bases not matched to a gene: 5. This CDR3 contains 15 residues. Germline V gives CDR1 SGHTA, CDR2 FQGNSA. The CDR3 nucleotides are TGTGCCAGCAGCTTAGACAGGGGGAGTCTCTACGAGCAGTACTTC. This gives the protein CASSLDRGSLYEQYF.

The V call is TRBV3-1 (or the pseudogene TRBV3-2), the J call TRBJ1-2; 7 bases line up with TRBD1. The CDR3 is 15 amino acids. J lost 6 bases, V lost 2 bases, and 9 bases had no gene match. Germline CDR1 reads LGHDT; CDR2 reads YNNKEL (reference sequence). The CDR3 reads CASSQFEGTGDGYTF. The CDR3 nucleotides read TGTGCCAGCAGCCAATTCGAGGGAACAGGGGATGGCTACACCTTC.

This clone was counted only a few times. V gene TRBV7-8 combines with J gene TRBJ2-7, with D possibly matching TRBD2 (6 bases). V dropped 4 bases and J dropped 6 bases, with 16 bases sitting between them. Germline loops: CDR1 SGHVS, CDR2 FQNEAQ. The CDR3 covers 14 residues. DNA of the CDR3: TGTGCCAGCAGCTCTGTTTCTGCGGGGTTCGAGCAGTACTTC. It is translated as CASSSVSAGFEQYF.

The gene calls are TRBV10-2 and TRBJ2-4; TRBD2 is a possible D gene (6 bases). V lost 4 bases and J lost 1, with 11 bases in between. The CDR3 length is 15 residues. Germline V lookup: CDR1 WSHSY, CDR2 SAAADI. The CDR3 is CASSGWREAKNIQYF. The CDR3 DNA reads TGCGCCAGCAGTGGGTGGAGGGAGGCCAAAAACATTCAGTACTTC.

The rearrangement links TRBV28 to TRBJ1-2; 9 nucleotides line up with TRBD1. The CDR3 is 13 amino acids. With V trimmed by 5 bases and J by 6 bases, 4 bases remained unmatched. The germline V gene has CDR1 MDHEN and CDR2 SYDVKM. This CDR3 reads CASSEQGANGYTF. The CDR3 DNA reads TGTGCCAGCAGTGAACAGGGGGCGAATGGCTACACCTTC.

The chain combines TRBV4-3 with TRBJ2-1, with 9 bases fitting TRBD2. This CDR3 is built from 17 residues. V dropped 1 base and J dropped 0; count of bases not matched to a gene: 4. Germline values: CDR1 LGHNA, CDR2 YSLEER. The CDR3 sequence is CASSQGVSGSSYNEQFF. The CDR3 nucleotides read TGCGCCAGCAGCCAAGGGGTTAGCGGGAGCTCCTACAATGAGCAGTTCTTC.

The CDR3 DNA reads TGTGCCAGTAGAGAGACAGGACAAGAGACCCAGTACTTC. Its translation is CASRETGQETQYF. The chain combines TRBV19 with TRBJ2-5; a possible D gene is TRBD1 (6 bases). V dropped 6 bases and J dropped 2 bases, with 10 bases sitting between them. CDR3 length: 13 residues. From germline, CDR1 is LNHDA and CDR2 SQIVND (reference sequence).

V is TRBV19 and J is TRBJ1-3; D is possibly TRBD1 (6 bases). CDR3 length: 16 residues. The V and J ends lost 8 bases and 4 bases respectively, with 21 bases between them. In germline, CDR1 is LNHDA, CDR2 SQIVND (reference sequence). The CDR3 loop reads CASSPGGAYLGNTIYF. CDR3 nucleotides: TGTGCCAGTTCCCCTGGGGGGGCCTATCTCGGAAACACCATATATTTT.

The J gene is TRBJ2-3, the V gene TRBV18; D possibly corresponds to TRBD2 (7 bases). Trimming cost V 3 bases and J 3 bases, with 19 bases left between them. Germline V lookup: CDR1 KGHSH, CDR2 LQKENI. There are 17 residues in the CDR3. CDR3 amino acids: CASSPGGSSGTTDTQYF. CDR3 in DNA: TGTGCCAGCTCACCGGGGGGCTCGAGCGGGACTACAGATACGCAGTATTTT.

This clone came up a few times. CDR3 residues: CASSPTWGQGVEQYF. CDR3 nucleotide sequence: TGTGCCAGCTCACCTACCTGGGGACAGGGGGTCGAGCAGTACTTC. The V call is TRBV18, the J call TRBJ2-7; 11 bases fit TRBD1. Trimming cost V 3 bases and J 6 bases; bases outside gene matches: 7. This CDR3 has 15 residues. Germline CDR1 reads KGHSH; CDR2 reads LQKENI. Together with reference TRBV18 and TRBJ2-7, the CDR3 gives the full variable domain: NAGVMQNPRHLVRRRGQEARLRCSPMKGHSHVYWYRQLPEEGLKFMVYLQKENIIDESGMPKERFSAEFPKEGPSILRIQQVVRGDSAAYFCASSPTWGQGVEQYFGPGTRLTVT.

This clone was seen once. The chain links TRBV12-5 to TRBJ2-6; 8 bases line up with TRBD1. The CDR3 is 17 residues long. V dropped 5 bases and J dropped 0; count of bases not matched to a gene: 6. Germline CDR1 reads LGHNT; CDR2 reads FRNRAP. Here the CDR3 reads CASGPGTGDSGANVLTF. The DNA for the CDR3 is TGTGCTAGTGGTCCAGGGACAGGAGACTCTGGGGCCAACGTCCTGACTTTC.

The chain carries TRBV20-1 and TRBJ2-7; the D is unclear. The germline V gene encodes CDR1 DFQATT and CDR2 SNEGSKA (reference sequence). Trimming removed 8 bases from V and 5 bases from J, with 13 bases in between. The length of the CDR3 is 11 residues. Here the CDR3 reads CSSARNHEQYF. The DNA of the CDR3 is TGCAGTTCGGCGCGGAATCACGAGCAGTACTTC.

The rearrangement uses TRBV7-9 and TRBJ2-1; 8 bases are shared with TRBD2. This CDR3 comprises 16 residues. The V gene end was trimmed by 3 bases and the J gene end by 7 bases; junction bases not matched to a gene: 11. Germline V gives CDR1 SEHNR, CDR2 FQNEAQ (reference sequence). The CDR3 region has the DNA TGTGCCAGCAGCTTGCGGACGGGGGGGATCGGTAATGAGCAGTTCTTC. Protein product: CASSLRTGGIGNEQFF.

This clone was detected a few times. V is TRBV5-6 and J is TRBJ2-1; 10 nucleotides match TRBD1. V gave up 4 bases and J gave up 9 bases; unmatched junction bases: 4. The CDR3 covers 13 residues. Germline loops: CDR1 SGHDT, CDR2 YYEEEE. The CDR3 bases are TGTGCCAGCAGCGGAAGGGACAGGGGTGAGCAGTTCTTC. This translates into CASSGRDRGEQFF.

This clone was detected a few times. The V and J genes are TRBV7-8 and TRBJ2-7; a possible D gene is TRBD2 (6 bases). Germline CDR1 reads SGHVS; CDR2 reads FQNEAQ. This CDR3 contains 16 residues. Trimming removed 3 bases from V and 5 bases from J, with 20 bases in between. The CDR3 loop reads CASSFLRAEPGDEQYF. CDR3 bases: TGTGCCAGCAGCTTCCTCAGGGCGGAGCCGGGGGACGAGCAGTACTTC.

This chain links TRBV9 with TRBJ2-7; 9 nucleotides line up with TRBD1. Germline V lookup: CDR1 SGDLS, CDR2 YYNGEE. This CDR3 has 15 residues. Unmatched junction bases numbered 7, after V lost 4 bases and J lost 2 bases. CDR3 amino acids: CASSPGQGRPYEQYF. For the CDR3, the DNA is TGTGCCAGCAGCCCGGGACAGGGTAGGCCCTACGAGCAGTACTTC. Looking up the rest from reference TRBV9 and TRBJ2-7 gives the full variable domain: DSGVTQTPKHLITATGQRVTLRCSPRSGDLSVYWYQQSLDQGLQFLIQYYNGEERAKGNILERFSAQQFPDLHSELNLSSLELGDSALYFCASSPGQGRPYEQYFGPGTRLTVT.

The chain combines TRBV19 with TRBJ2-3; no clear D. The CDR3 spans 13 residues. V was pared by 3 bases and J by 1 base, with 5 bases between. CDR1 is LNHDA, CDR2 SQIVND, per germline (reference sequence). CDR3 bases: TGTGCCAGTAGTATTCGCGGCACAGATACGCAGTATTTT. It is translated as CASSIRGTDTQYF.

This clone was detected once. V is TRBV5-4 and J is TRBJ2-7; 9 nucleotides agree with TRBD1. Per the germline V gene, CDR1 is SGHNT and CDR2 is YYREEE (reference sequence). This CDR3 has 15 amino acids. V shed 3 bases and J 3 bases; nucleotides not matched to a gene: 7. The CDR3 DNA sequence: TGTGCCAGCAGCTCCCGTGGGACAGGGTTCTACGAGCAGTACTTC. This codes for CASSSRGTGFYEQYF.

V usage is TRBV7-2 and J usage is TRBJ2-3, with 9 bases matching TRBD2. The germline gives CDR1 SGHTA, CDR2 FQGNSA. The CDR3 extends over 20 amino acids. Germline trimming cut 0 bases from V and 1 base from J; bases unmatched to any gene: 14. CDR3 in DNA: TGTGCCAGCAGCTTAGCTATTAGCGGGAGATTCGTTGGGGGCACAGATACGCAGTATTTT. Translating it yields CASSLAISGRFVGGTDTQYF.

The chain couples TRBV2 to TRBJ2-1; possibly TRBD2 for D (6 bases). The germline V gene has CDR1 SNHLY and CDR2 FYNNEI. This CDR3 has 15 amino acids. Trimming shortened V by 1 base and J by 5 bases, and 12 bases separated the two germline ends. CDR3 sequence reads: CASSEERLAHNEQFF. CDR3 sequence (DNA): TGTGCCAGCAGTGAAGAGCGGCTAGCGCACAATGAGCAGTTCTTC.

The rearrangement uses TRBV11-2 and TRBJ2-3, with 16 nucleotides matching TRBD2. Losses at the gene ends were 5 bases for V and 4 bases for J; bases not matched to a gene: 12. The CDR3 has 19 residues. Looked up from germline, CDR1 is SGHAT and CDR2 is FQNNGV. CDR3 DNA: TGTGCCAGCAGCCGGTTTCAAGGGACTAGCGGGGGGGCATCAGATACGCAGTATTTT. It is translated as CASSRFQGTSGGASDTQYF. Variable domain in full (rest from reference TRBV11-2 and TRBJ2-3): EAGVAQSPRYKIIEKRQSVAFWCNPISGHATLYWYQQILGQGPKLLIQFQNNGVVDDSQLPKDRFSAERLKGVDSTLKIQPAKLEDSAVYLCASSRFQGTSGGASDTQYFGPGTRLTVL.

The chain combines TRBV2 with TRBJ1-1, with D tentatively TRBD1 (6 bases). Trimming pared 9 bases from V and 11 bases from J, leaving 22 bases between. The V gene's germline CDR1 is SNHLY and CDR2 FYNNEI. This CDR3 region has 13 residues. CDR3 nucleotide sequence: TGTGCCAGAGCCCCGGGACACCCTGTGAAGGCTTTCTTT. It yields the protein CARAPGHPVKAFF.

The rearrangement uses TRBV5-1 and TRBJ2-4; possible D gene TRBD1, 6 bases. The CDR3 sequence is 16 residues long. V shed 0 bases and J shed 3 bases, with 13 bases lying between them. Germline assignment: CDR1 SGHRS and CDR2 YFSETQ. CDR3 loop: CASSLGRGISKNIQYF. CDR3 DNA sequence: TGCGCCAGCAGCTTGGGTAGGGGGATAAGCAAAAACATTCAGTACTTC.

This clone came up a few times. V gene TRBV6-6 combines with J gene TRBJ1-1; D perhaps matches TRBD1 (5 bases). The V and J ends lost 7 bases and 1 base respectively, with 13 bases between them. The CDR3 spans 14 residues. Germline CDR1 reads MNHNY; CDR2 reads SVGAGI (reference sequence). The CDR3: CASMRPGQNTEAFF. In nucleotides, the CDR3 is TGTGCCAGCATGAGACCAGGACAGAACACTGAAGCTTTCTTT.

This sequence joins TRBV3-1 (or the pseudogene TRBV3-2) and TRBJ1-2; 7 bases line up with TRBD1. V shed 0 bases and J 2 bases; nucleotides not matched to a gene: 3. The V gene's germline CDR1 is LGHDT and CDR2 YNNKEL (reference sequence). The CDR3 is 15 residues long. CDR3 amino acids: CASSQDRGQNYGYTF. Here the CDR3 DNA reads TGTGCCAGCAGCCAAGATAGGGGACAGAACTATGGCTACACCTTC.

The chain combines TRBV18 with TRBJ1-4; 7 bases fit TRBD1. The CDR3 extends over 14 amino acids. Germline V gene lookup returns CDR1 KGHSH and CDR2 LQKENI. The V segment lost 3 bases and the J segment 3 bases; nucleotides outside the gene matches: 1. The CDR3 region is CASSPGTANEKLFF. CDR3 bases: TGTGCCAGCTCACCCGGGACAGCTAATGAAAAACTGTTTTTT.

The chain uses TRBV7-2 and TRBJ2-7, with 11 bases fitting TRBD1. Per the germline V gene, CDR1 is SGHTA and CDR2 is FQGNSA. The CDR3 contains 15 residues. J lost 4 bases, V lost 5 bases, and 7 bases had no gene match. In nucleotides, the CDR3 is TGTGCCAGCAGCGTAAGGACAGGGGGCCTTTACGAGCAGTACTTC. Translation gives CASSVRTGGLYEQYF.

For the CDR3, the DNA is TGCGCCAGCAGCTTCCGTAACAGGAACACTGAAGCTTTCTTT. It encodes CASSFRNRNTEAFF. The genes are TRBV5-1 and TRBJ1-1, with D uncertain. V gave up 2 bases and J gave up 1 base, with 9 bases separating them. Germline-derived CDR1 and CDR2 are SGHRS and YFSETQ. This CDR3 contains 14 residues.

This clone was counted once. V usage is TRBV4-1 and J usage is TRBJ2-1; perhaps TRBD2 as D (5 bases). Looked up from germline, CDR1 is MGHRA and CDR2 is YSYEKL. Trimming stripped 0 bases from V and 6 bases from J, with 12 bases between. The CDR3 is 15 residues long. CDR3 protein: CASSQDLRAGNEQFF. In nucleotides, the CDR3 is TGCGCCAGCAGCCAAGATCTACGTGCGGGCAATGAGCAGTTCTTC.